Below, 22 T cell receptor beta chains from the same sample are listed, as sequenced in a study of blood T cell repertoires in COVID-19. Sequenced by immunoSEQ multiplex PCR; TCRdb stores in-frame clones only, minus some. Among some 150,000 clones listed, 84% were seen once. The sequenced material came from peripheral blood. The receptor source for this set is a woman aged 50 to 60 in a cohort sampled during active or convalescent COVID-19.

The chain joins TRBV7-8 to TRBJ2-3; 8 nucleotides agree with TRBD2. Germline CDR1 reads SGHVS; CDR2 reads FQNEAQ. After removal of 4 bases from V and 4 bases from J, the junction contained 13 bases not matched to a gene. This CDR3 is built from 17 residues. The CDR3 nucleotides are TGTGCCAGCAGCTCCCTCCCACGGGGGGGGCAAGCAGATACGCAGTATTTT. Its protein product is CASSSLPRGGQADTQYF.

The rearrangement joins TRBV21-1 to TRBJ1-5. TRBV21-1 is assigned pseudogene status. The CDR3 has 16 amino acids. The CDR3 DNA reads TGTGCCAGCAGCAAAGGGTTTGAGGAGCGCAATCAGCCCCAGCATTTT. Translation: CASSKGFEERNQPQHF.

The J gene is TRBJ1-5, the V gene TRBV4-2; D remains unclear. CDR3 length: 16 amino acids. V lost 0 bases and J 4 bases, leaving 13 bases between the germline ends. Germline values: CDR1 LGHNA, CDR2 YNFKEQ. The CDR3 spells CASSQDSEGGNQPQHF. The CDR3 coding sequence is TGTGCCAGCAGCCAAGATAGTGAGGGCGGAAATCAGCCCCAGCATTTT.

The chain joins TRBV6-1 to TRBJ2-5; 7 bases agree with TRBD2. CDR3 length equals 19 residues. Germline V gene lookup returns CDR1 MNHNS and CDR2 SASEGT. J gave up 0 bases and V 2 bases, and 15 bases lay outside the gene matches. CDR3 residues: CASSERIGGLLADQETQYF. For the CDR3, the DNA is TGTGCCAGCAGTGAAAGGATCGGGGGTCTTCTAGCGGACCAAGAGACCCAGTACTTC.

A few counts support this clone. This sequence joins TRBV5-6 and TRBJ1-6, with 7 bases fitting TRBD1. This CDR3 is built from 15 residues. The ends lost 4 bases at V and 9 bases at J; junction bases unmatched: 10. Per the germline V gene, CDR1 is SGHDT and CDR2 is YYEEEE. CDR3 in amino acids: CASSTRQGVGSPLHF. In DNA, the CDR3 is TGTGCCAGCAGCACAAGACAGGGTGTAGGTTCACCCCTCCACTTT.

This clone showed up just a few times. The V gene is TRBV7-3, the J gene TRBJ1-1; 8 bases map to TRBD1. V trimming: 5 bases; J trimming: 1 base; junction bases outside the gene matches: 12. This CDR3 region has 17 residues. Germline V gene lookup returns CDR1 SGHTA and CDR2 FQGTGA. In nucleotides, the CDR3 is TGTGCCAGCAGCCTCACTCCTACGGACAGGGAGAACACTGAAGCTTTCTTT. Its translation is CASSLTPTDRENTEAFF.

The chain uses TRBV7-9 and TRBJ1-4; D uncertain. Trimming removed 6 bases from V and 1 base from J, with 12 bases in between. The germline CDR1 and CDR2 sequences are SEHNR and FQNEAQ (reference sequence). CDR3 size: 15 residues. In DNA, the CDR3 is TGTGCCAGCAGTACCGTACGGGGAACTAATGAAAAACTGTTTTTT. It specifies CASSTVRGTNEKLFF.

The V gene is TRBV5-6, the J gene TRBJ2-1; maybe TRBD2 (5 bases). The germline V gene has CDR1 SGHDT and CDR2 YYEEEE. The germline V and J ends were trimmed by 1 base and 4 bases, with 12 bases remaining between them. CDR3 length equals 15 residues. In DNA, the CDR3 is TGTGCCAGCAGCTTGACGGGGTCCCCTTACAATGAGCAGTTCTTC. Encoded protein: CASSLTGSPYNEQFF.

The V and J genes are TRBV27 and TRBJ1-1; D call uncertain. V was pared by 1 base and J by 4 bases, with 13 bases between. CDR1 is MNHEY and CDR2 is SMNVEV in the germline V gene (reference sequence). The CDR3 is 15 residues long. This chain's CDR3 is CASSLWHVRSTEAFF. In DNA form, the CDR3 reads TGTGCCAGCAGTTTATGGCACGTCCGGAGCACTGAAGCTTTCTTT.

The V and J genes are TRBV5-1 and TRBJ1-6; 8 nucleotides line up with TRBD1. The CDR3 loop spans 15 amino acids. V lost 4 bases to trimming and J lost 6 bases; unmatched junction nucleotides: 6. Germline V gives CDR1 SGHRS, CDR2 YFSETQ. CDR3 bases: TGCGCCAGCAGCGCTACAGGGGGACGTAATTCACCCCTCCACTTT. This sequence encodes CASSATGGRNSPLHF.

The V call is TRBV6-5, the J call TRBJ1-5; 9 bases fit TRBD1. This CDR3 comprises 15 residues. The trim removed 0 bases at V and 7 bases at J, leaving 4 bases unmatched. Germline V gives CDR1 MNHEY, CDR2 SVGAGI. The CDR3 DNA reads TGTGCCAGCAGTTACTCCCGACAGGGGGAACAGCCCCAGCATTTT. This sequence encodes CASSYSRQGEQPQHF.

V usage is TRBV24-1 and J usage is TRBJ2-5; 7 nucleotides line up with TRBD2. This CDR3 spans 14 amino acids. The germline CDR1 and CDR2 sequences are KGHDR and SFDVKD. V lost 5 bases and J lost 9; bases outside the gene matches: 11. This CDR3 reads CATSASGEGRAQYF. The CDR3 DNA sequence: TGTGCCACCAGTGCCAGCGGGGAGGGACGGGCCCAGTACTTC.

The CDR3 DNA sequence: TGTGCCAGCAGTTACAAGGACGGGACCTACGAGCAGTACTTC. This translates into CASSYKDGTYEQYF. V gene TRBV6-5 combines with J gene TRBJ2-7, with D maybe TRBD2 (5 bases). Germline V gene sequence: CDR1 MNHEY, CDR2 SVGAGI. V lost 2 bases and J lost 2, with 10 bases in between. The CDR3 totals 14 residues.

The table lists this clone with a few counts. The chain uses TRBV4-1 and TRBJ2-5; 12 bases match TRBD2. The CDR3 sequence is 18 residues long. Germline V gives CDR1 MGHRA, CDR2 YSYEKL. The V segment lost 3 bases and the J segment 7 bases; nucleotides outside the gene matches: 15. In nucleotides, the CDR3 is TGCGCCAGCAGCCATCCCGGGACTAGCGGGTCCCCATGGGTGACCCAGTACTTC. This sequence encodes CASSHPGTSGSPWVTQYF.

J is TRBJ1-5 and V is TRBV5-1; no clear D gene. V was trimmed by 4 bases and J by 7 bases, leaving 18 bases between them. The CDR3 length is 15 residues. Per germline, CDR1 SGHRS and CDR2 YFSETQ. In DNA, the CDR3 is TGCGCCAGCAGCCCGGGAACCCAGGTAACCCAGCCCCAGCATTTT. Translating gives CASSPGTQVTQPQHF. The complete variable domain, with remaining parts taken from reference TRBV5-1 and TRBJ1-5, reads KAGVTQTPRYLIKTRGQQVTLSCSPISGHRSVSWYQQTPGQGLQFLFEYFSETQRNKGNFPGRFSGRQFSNSRSEMNVSTLELGDSALYLCASSPGTQVTQPQHFGDGTRLSIL.

This clone was observed a handful of times. The chain links TRBV6-6 to TRBJ1-1, with D possibly being TRBD1 (6 bases). V was trimmed by 6 bases and J by 6 bases, leaving 20 bases between them. The CDR3 covers 15 residues. Germline V gene sequence: CDR1 MNHNY, CDR2 SVGAGI (reference sequence). CDR3 coding DNA: TGTGCCAGCAGAACCTACACAGGGTCGGGCGCTGAAGCTTTCTTT. Translated, it gives CASRTYTGSGAEAFF.

The chain has TRBV6-6 and TRBJ2-1, with D tentatively TRBD2 (5 bases). The ends were cut back, 6 bases at V and 1 base at J, with 10 bases in the middle. The CDR3 contains 14 residues. From germline, CDR1 is MNHNY and CDR2 SVGAGI (reference sequence). The CDR3 DNA reads TGTGCCAGCAGCCGGTCGGGATCCTACAATGAGCAGTTCTTC. It specifies CASSRSGSYNEQFF.

The chain links TRBV9 to TRBJ1-6; D unresolved. Germline-derived CDR1 and CDR2 are SGDLS and YYNGEE. Trimming shortened V by 3 bases and J by 6 bases, and 4 bases separated the two germline ends. This CDR3 comprises 12 residues. The chain's CDR3 is CASSGGNSPLHF. The CDR3 DNA reads TGTGCCAGCAGCGGCGGTAATTCACCCCTCCACTTT.

This chain joins TRBV19 and TRBJ2-7; 8 bases are a match to TRBD1. The germline V gene encodes CDR1 LNHDA and CDR2 SQIVND (reference sequence). The CDR3 has 14 residues. V was pared by 5 bases and J by 1 base, with 4 bases of the junction left unmatched. Here the CDR3 DNA reads TGTGCCAGTAGTTCACAGGGGGGATCCTACGAGCAGTACTTC. This encodes CASSSQGGSYEQYF.

CDR3 sequence: CASSPAWNSNQPQHF. The CDR3 bases are TGTGCCAGCAGTCCAGCGTGGAATAGCAATCAGCCCCAGCATTTT. This chain connects TRBV6-5 to TRBJ1-5, with unresolved D. Germline CDR1 is MNHEY and CDR2 is SVGAGI. The CDR3 spans 15 residues. V was cut by 5 bases and J by 0 bases, with 11 bases left in between.

The chain couples TRBV3-1 (or the pseudogene TRBV3-2) to TRBJ1-2; TRBD1 aligns across 11 bases. Unmatched junction bases numbered 10, after V lost 5 bases and J lost 5 bases. This CDR3 comprises 16 residues. Per germline, CDR1 LGHDT and CDR2 YNNKEL (reference sequence). The CDR3, as DNA: TGTGCCAGCAGCAGTCGACCGGGACAGGGGGAGTATGGCTACACCTTC. This gives the protein CASSSRPGQGEYGYTF.

The rearrangement links TRBV19 to TRBJ2-7; no reliable D call. This CDR3 spans 14 amino acids. Trimming took off 3 bases at V and 0 bases at J, with 9 bases between the two ends. Per germline, CDR1 LNHDA and CDR2 SQIVND (reference sequence). The CDR3 spells CASSISSRSYEQYF. CDR3 sequence (DNA): TGTGCCAGTAGTATCTCCTCTCGCTCCTACGAGCAGTACTTC.